Shown below are 11 T cell receptor beta chains from a single sample sequenced in a study of shared clonotypes between healthy human individuals. Sequencing used immunoSEQ multiplex PCR; TCRdb keeps in-frame clones, though not all of them. This table has fewer than 600,000 clones, just over 75% appearing once. Source material: PBMCs. The receptors were sampled from a woman aged 40 to 49 in good health. Some clones in this sample may be carry-over from other donors' samples.

The CDR3, as DNA: TGTGCCAGCACCCTGAGTGCATTCCAAGAGACCCAGTACTTC. It codes for CASTLSAFQETQYF. V is TRBV7-2 and J is TRBJ2-5; D uncertain. Trimming removed 7 bases at V and 1 base at J, with 13 bases between. There are 14 residues in the CDR3. In germline, CDR1 is SGHTA, CDR2 FQGNSA.

This sequence joins TRBV10-2 and TRBJ1-1; TRBD1 matches at 7 bases. The CDR3 sequence is 14 residues long. V was pared by 6 bases and J by 3 bases, with 7 bases of the junction left unmatched. The V gene's germline CDR1 is WSHSY and CDR2 SAAADI. The CDR3 DNA reads as TGCGCCAGCAGAGGGCCAGGGGGGGACACTGAAGCTTTCTTT. Protein sequence: CASRGPGGDTEAFF.

The V and J genes are TRBV19 and TRBJ1-2; D perhaps matches TRBD1 (6 bases). CDR3 size: 13 residues. The V gene lost 5 bases and the J gene lost 7 bases, with 14 bases spanning the gap. Per germline, CDR1 LNHDA and CDR2 SQIVND (reference sequence). CDR3 DNA: TGTGCCAGTAGTGGATACAGGGAATCTGGCTACACCTTC. Residues: CASSGYRESGYTF.

This clone was picked up one time. The genes are TRBV27 and TRBJ2-7; D perhaps matches TRBD2 (7 bases). The CDR3 contains 13 residues. Deletions cut 5 bases from V and 4 bases from J, with 12 bases between. The germline CDR1 and CDR2 sequences are MNHEY and SMNVEV (reference sequence). The CDR3 loop is CASSNGGPYEQYF. CDR3 nucleotide sequence: TGTGCCAGCAGTAACGGGGGGCCATACGAGCAGTACTTC.

This clone was found many times. Other nucleotide sequences in the sample specify the same CDR3. The genes are TRBV11-2 and TRBJ2-3; D is uncertain. This CDR3 contains 11 residues. Germline V gene lookup returns CDR1 SGHAT and CDR2 FQNNGV. Deletions cut 2 bases from V and 6 bases from J, with 3 bases between. CDR3 nucleotides: TGTGCCAGCAGCTTAACGGATACGCAGTATTTT. This sequence encodes CASSLTDTQYF.

This sequence joins TRBV7-3 and TRBJ2-1; perhaps TRBD1 as D (6 bases). Trimming stripped 0 bases from V and 5 bases from J, with 8 bases between. Germline CDR1 and CDR2: SGHTA and FQGTGA. The CDR3 totals 14 residues. CDR3 protein: CASSLTGTNNEQFF. The CDR3 bases are TGTGCCAGCAGCTTAACGGGGACAAACAATGAGCAGTTCTTC.

This clone occurred a few times. The chain couples TRBV5-1 to TRBJ2-3; D ambiguous. The CDR3 runs to 16 residues. The V gene lost 4 bases and the J gene lost 0 bases, with 15 bases spanning the gap. The germline gives CDR1 SGHRS, CDR2 YFSETQ. The CDR3 DNA reads TGCGCCAGCAGCCCACCTATACCGAGTAGCACAGATACGCAGTATTTT. It codes for CASSPPIPSSTDTQYF.

This clone appeared once. The chain is built from TRBV6-5 and TRBJ1-2; D ambiguous. The CDR3 is 15 amino acids. Germline V gene data show CDR1 as MNHEY and CDR2 as SVGAGI. Between the trimmed V and J ends, which lost 0 bases and 4 bases, there was a span of 12 bases. The CDR3 nucleotides read TGTGCCAGCAGTTACTCAATGGGCCGAGGCTATGGCTACACCTTC. Translating gives CASSYSMGRGYGYTF.

This clone was seen at least ten times. The genes are TRBV6-1 and TRBJ1-1; 8 bases are a match to TRBD1. The CDR3 consists of 15 residues. Trimming at V came to 5 bases and at J to 1 base, leaving 6 bases not matched to a gene. CDR1 and CDR2 from the germline V gene are MNHNS and SASEGT. The CDR3 here is CASSSTGGGNTEAFF. The CDR3 region has the DNA TGTGCCAGCAGTTCTACAGGGGGGGGGAACACTGAAGCTTTCTTT.

This clone was seen only a few times. The chain joins TRBV7-9 to TRBJ2-3; TRBD1 might be the D (6 bases). V gave up 6 bases and J gave up 1 base, with 11 bases separating them. From germline, CDR1 is SEHNR and CDR2 FQNEAQ (reference sequence). This CDR3 comprises 14 residues. CDR3 in amino acids: CASSRSGGTDTQYF. In DNA form, the CDR3 reads TGTGCCAGCAGTCGTTCAGGGGGCACAGATACGCAGTATTTT.

This clone has only one observation. Additional DNA sequences in this sample encode the identical CDR3. The chain joins TRBV18 to TRBJ2-7; D is unresolved. Germline V lookup: CDR1 KGHSH, CDR2 LQKENI. The CDR3 sequence is 13 residues long. Trimming removed 3 bases from V and 3 bases from J, with 9 bases in between. CDR3 in DNA: TGTGCCAGCTCACCGGCAGGAGACTACGAGCAGTACTTC. It specifies CASSPAGDYEQYF.